These 14 T cell receptor beta chains came from one sample sequenced in a study of T cells in Graves' hyperthyroidism and ophthalmopathy. Amplification of TCR beta CDR3 regions used RNA as the template. Primed by the HTBI set, a first-round RT-PCR was run on the TCR CDR3. In TCRdb, the multiplex PCR reads were re-called with MiXCR into one record per CDR3 protein. The sample includes 380,000 or so distinct CDR3 sequences, roughly 19% of them seen just once. The sequencing input was blood. These receptor sequences come from a woman younger than 30 with Graves' hyperthyroidism.

This clonotype appeared many times. The chain carries TRBV2 and TRBJ1-1; 10 bases are a match to TRBD1. CDR1 SNHLY and CDR2 FYNNEI come from the germline V gene. Losses at the gene ends were 6 bases for V and 8 bases for J; bases not matched to a gene: 9. The CDR3 is 14 amino acids. Written as DNA, the CDR3 is TGTGCCAGCAGCCCGGGACAGGGGCCGGAGGAAGCTTTCTTT. It codes for CASSPGQGPEEAFF.

This chain connects TRBV12-5 to TRBJ1-5; the D is unclear. This CDR3 has 15 amino acids. Trimming took off 0 bases at V and 5 bases at J, with 11 bases between the two ends. Germline values: CDR1 LGHNT, CDR2 FRNRAP. The CDR3 loop is CASGLVIWPDQPQHF. CDR3 nucleotide sequence: TGTGCTAGTGGTTTGGTAATTTGGCCAGATCAGCCCCAGCATTTT.

The table lists this clonotype with many counts. The rearrangement uses TRBV2 and TRBJ1-2; D call uncertain. Germline CDR1 reads SNHLY; CDR2 reads FYNNEI. Between the trimmed V and J ends, which lost 1 base and 4 bases, there was a span of 16 bases. The CDR3 runs to 16 residues. The CDR3 DNA reads as TGTGCCAGCAGTGAAGGCGTAAAGGGTTTTACCTATGGCTACACCTTC. Amino acid sequence: CASSEGVKGFTYGYTF.

There are many counts of this clonotype. V gene TRBV6-1 combines with J gene TRBJ2-7, with D perhaps TRBD1 (6 bases). Germline V gene sequence: CDR1 MNHNS, CDR2 SASEGT. Trimming removed 7 bases from V and 0 bases from J, with 13 bases in between. The CDR3 length is 14 residues. The CDR3 sequence: CASTIGQSSYEQYF. Here the CDR3 DNA reads TGTGCCAGCACCATCGGACAGAGCTCCTACGAGCAGTACTTC.

This clonotype was detected ten times or more. V usage is TRBV5-1 and J usage is TRBJ1-6, with D unclear. Looked up from germline, CDR1 is SGHRS and CDR2 is YFSETQ. Trimming left V 0 bases short and J 8 bases short, with 6 bases between. The CDR3 totals 13 residues. The CDR3: CASSLDAYSPLHF. In DNA form, the CDR3 reads TGCGCCAGCAGCTTGGACGCATATTCACCCCTCCACTTT. Using reference TRBV5-1 and TRBJ1-6 for the parts outside the CDR3, the full variable domain is KAGVTQTPRYLIKTRGQQVTLSCSPISGHRSVSWYQQTPGQGLQFLFEYFSETQRNKGNFPGRFSGRQFSNSRSEMNVSTLELGDSALYLCASSLDAYSPLHFGNGTRLTVT.

This clonotype was seen many times. The rearrangement uses TRBV2 and TRBJ2-2; D not resolved. The CDR3 has 13 amino acids. V was clipped by 4 bases and J by 1 base, with 4 bases between them. Germline V gene sequence: CDR1 SNHLY, CDR2 FYNNEI. The CDR3 sequence is CASSALNTGELFF. The CDR3 DNA follows: TGTGCCAGCAGTGCGCTGAACACCGGGGAGCTGTTTTTT.

This clonotype has at least ten counts. The chain is built from TRBV20-1 and TRBJ2-7, with 9 bases identical to TRBD2. CDR3 length: 16 residues. The J segment lost 2 bases and the V segment lost 0 bases, leaving 8 bases of the junction unmatched. Germline-derived CDR1 and CDR2 are DFQATT and SNEGSKA (reference sequence). The CDR3: CSARDWAGGPTYEQYF. CDR3 in DNA: TGCAGTGCTAGAGATTGGGCGGGGGGGCCAACCTACGAGCAGTACTTC.

This clonotype was recorded at least ten times. The chain couples TRBV7-9 to TRBJ2-5; D is undetermined. Looked up from germline, CDR1 is SEHNR and CDR2 is FQNEAQ (reference sequence). With 5 bases removed from V and 5 bases from J, the gap between germline ends came to 15 bases. The CDR3 has 14 residues. DNA for the CDR3: TGTGCCAGCAGCGTCGCCACGGGTCGGGAGACCCAGTACTTC. Its translation: CASSVATGRETQYF.

This clonotype occurred many times. This chain connects TRBV6-1 to TRBJ1-5; TRBD1 might be the D (6 bases). CDR1 is MNHNS, CDR2 SASEGT, per germline. The V end lost 1 base, the J end lost 2 bases, and 15 bases lay between the germline ends. The CDR3 covers 17 residues. Here the CDR3 reads CASSEEWGGLGNQPQHF. The CDR3 region has the DNA TGTGCCAGCAGTGAAGAATGGGGGGGCTTGGGCAATCAGCCCCAGCATTTT.

This clonotype was counted many times. V is TRBV20-1 and J is TRBJ1-1; D possibly corresponds to TRBD1 (5 bases). Germline CDR1 and CDR2: DFQATT and SNEGSKA (reference sequence). V gave up 3 bases and J gave up 2 bases, with 10 bases separating them. CDR3 length equals 13 residues. The CDR3 DNA follows: TGCAGTGCTAGCCCCGGGGGTAACACTGAAGCTTTCTTT. Translated, it gives CSASPGGNTEAFF.

This clonotype was detected ten times or more. This rearrangement joins TRBV7-3 to TRBJ2-2, with D possibly TRBD1 on 6 matching bases. The V gene's germline CDR1 is SGHTA and CDR2 FQGTGA. V was clipped by 5 bases and J by 4 bases, with 11 bases between them. The CDR3 runs 14 residues. CDR3 in amino acids: CASSPGQPTGELFF. CDR3 in DNA: TGTGCCAGCAGCCCCGGACAGCCCACCGGGGAGCTGTTTTTT. The whole variable domain, remainder taken from reference TRBV7-3 and TRBJ2-2, is GAGVSQTPSNKVTEKGKYVELRCDPISGHTALYWYRQSLGQGPEFLIYFQGTGAADDSGLPNDRFFAVRPEGSVSTLKIQRTERGDSAVYLCASSPGQPTGELFFGEGSRLTVL.

A few counts support this clonotype. The DNA for the CDR3 is TGCGCCAGCAGACGGGACAGGGGGATCACTGAAGCTTTCTTT. Amino acids: CASRRDRGITEAFF. This chain links TRBV4-1 with TRBJ1-1; 11 bases are a match to TRBD1. V was clipped by 6 bases and J by 4 bases; unmatched bases: 4. The V gene's germline CDR1 is MGHRA and CDR2 YSYEKL. The CDR3 is 14 residues long.

This clonotype was observed at least ten times. The chain carries TRBV19 and TRBJ2-5; a possible D gene is TRBD2 (5 bases). The CDR3 has 14 residues. V lost 5 bases and J lost 1, with 11 bases in between. Germline lookup yields CDR1 LNHDA and CDR2 SQIVND (reference sequence). The CDR3 coding sequence is TGTGCCAGTAGTGTAAGGACTGCCCAAGAGACCCAGTACTTC. It encodes CASSVRTAQETQYF.

The chain joins TRBV30 to TRBJ2-7; perhaps TRBD1 as D (7 bases). CDR3 length: 14 amino acids. Germline-derived CDR1 and CDR2 are GTSNPN and SVGIG (reference sequence). V was trimmed by 3 bases and J by 1 base, leaving 13 bases between them. CDR3 sequence (DNA): TGTGCCTGGAGCGGAGGGGGCGCTTCCTACGAGCAGTACTTC. As protein: CAWSGGGASYEQYF.